The sequence of this T cell receptor beta chain was determined in a study of follicular helper T cells after annual influenza vaccination. Across the study: Some donors were sampled over the 2013-2014, 2014-2015 and 2015-2016 vaccinations. Study-level results: Day 7 ICOS+CD38+ clones later appeared mostly in ICOS-CD38- cTfh.

Assay: immunoSEQ multiplex PCR; the TCRdb copy retains only in-frame clones and omits some. The table records about 9,300 clones, roughly 89% of them present only once. Described time point: 2015-2016 season, pre-vaccination. Each time point used about 35 to 100 mL of blood. Non-naive CD4+CXCR5+PD-1+ cTfh were sorted into ICOS+CD38+ and ICOS-CD38- fractions. Comment on this clone: The antigen is not known.

Sequencing used CXCR5+ CD38- circulating T follicular helper cells from blood, obtained on the day of influenza vaccination. Indicated subset: circulating Tfh, non-naive CD4+CXCR5+PD-1+ (ICOS+CD38+ or ICOS-CD38-). The sequence came from an adult who received the influenza vaccine.

The CDR3, as DNA: TGTGCCAGCAGTTACTCGGGACCTCATTCGTACACCATATATTTT. Protein product: CASSYSGPHSYTIYF. This sequence joins TRBV6-6 and TRBJ1-3; tentatively, D is TRBD1 (5 bases). The length of the CDR3 is 15 residues. Germline loops: CDR1 MNHNY, CDR2 SVGAGI (reference sequence). Trimming took off 0 bases at V and 8 bases at J, with 14 bases between the two ends.